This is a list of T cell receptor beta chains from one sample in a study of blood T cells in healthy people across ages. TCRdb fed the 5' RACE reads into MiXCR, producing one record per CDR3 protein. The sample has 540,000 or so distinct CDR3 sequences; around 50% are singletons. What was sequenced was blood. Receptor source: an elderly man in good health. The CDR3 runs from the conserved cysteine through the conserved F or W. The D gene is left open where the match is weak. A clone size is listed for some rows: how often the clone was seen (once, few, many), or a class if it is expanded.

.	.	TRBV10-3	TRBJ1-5	CAITGQPYQPQHF	TGTGCCATCACCGGACAGCCATATCAGCCCCAGCATTTT
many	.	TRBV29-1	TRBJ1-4	CSVEAGSYHTNEKLFF	TGCAGCGTTGAAGCGGGGAGTTATCATACGAATGAAAAACTGTTTTTT
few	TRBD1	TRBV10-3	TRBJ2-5	CAISPGQPSQETQYF	TGTGCCATCAGCCCGGGACAGCCGTCCCAAGAGACCCAGTACTTC
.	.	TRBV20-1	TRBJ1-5	CSARDQGLSNQPQHF	TGCAGTGCTAGAGATCAAGGACTTAGCAATCAGCCCCAGCATTTT
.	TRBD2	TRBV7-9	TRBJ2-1	CASSHGLAEPNEQFF	TGTGCCAGCAGTCACGGACTAGCGGAGCCCAATGAGCAGTTCTTC
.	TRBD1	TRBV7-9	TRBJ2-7	CASSPDGTGTYEQYF	TGTGCCAGCAGTCCAGACGGGACAGGGACCTACGAGCAGTACTTC
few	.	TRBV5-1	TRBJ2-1	CASSLAQAYNEQFF	TGCGCCAGCAGCTTGGCTCAGGCGTACAATGAGCAGTTCTTC
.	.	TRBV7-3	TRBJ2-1	CASSPGQPHSLNYNEQFF	TGTGCTAGCAGCCCCGGACAGCCTCACTCTTTGAACTACAATGAGCAGTTCTTC
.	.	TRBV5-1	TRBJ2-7	CASSLKDAGDYNEQYF	TGCGCCAGCAGCCTAAAGGACGCCGGGGATTACAATGAGCAGTACTTC
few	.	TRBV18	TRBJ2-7	CASSLRRGFEQYF	TGTGCCAGCTCGCTCAGGCGGGGTTTCGAGCAGTACTTC
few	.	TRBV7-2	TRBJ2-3	CASSLREDTQYF	TGTGCCAGCAGCCTCCGGGAAGATACGCAGTATTTT
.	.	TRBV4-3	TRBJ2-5	CASSHEWGYQETQYF	TGCGCCAGCAGCCACGAATGGGGGTACCAAGAGACCCAGTACTTC
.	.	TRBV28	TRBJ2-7	CASSVGGSVYEQYF	TGTGCCAGCAGCGTAGGGGGTAGCGTGTACGAGCAGTACTTC
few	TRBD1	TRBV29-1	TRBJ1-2	CSVERQGGVHGYTF	TGCAGCGTTGAGAGACAGGGCGGGGTCCATGGCTACACCTTC
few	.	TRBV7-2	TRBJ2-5	CASSLAGTNQETQYF	TGTGCCAGCAGCTTAGCAGGGACAAACCAAGAGACCCAGTACTTC
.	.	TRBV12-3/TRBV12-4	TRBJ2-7	CASSSLQRLSYEQYF	TGTGCCAGCAGCTCTCTTCAGCGCCTCTCCTACGAGCAGTACTTC
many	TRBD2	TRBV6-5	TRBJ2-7	CASSREGVQQYF	TGTGCCAGCAGTCGGGAGGGGGTTCAGCAGTACTTC
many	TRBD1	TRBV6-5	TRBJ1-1	CASRTTTSGGNAEAFF	TGTGCCAGCAGAACTACCACCTCAGGGGGTAATGCTGAAGCTTTCTTT
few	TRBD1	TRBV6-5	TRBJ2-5	CASSWTGLRETQYF	TGTGCCAGCAGCTGGACAGGGCTTCGAGAGACCCAGTACTTC
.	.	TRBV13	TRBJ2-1	CASSSDRDNEQFF	TGTGCCAGCAGCTCGGACAGAGACAATGAGCAGTTCTTC
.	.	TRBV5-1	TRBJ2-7	CASSLAGAGAYEQYF	TGCGCCAGCAGCTTGGCCGGGGCAGGGGCCTACGAGCAGTACTTC
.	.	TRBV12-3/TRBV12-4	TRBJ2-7	CASSIRSGSSEQYF	TGTGCCAGCAGCATACGCTCTGGGTCCAGCGAGCAGTACTTC
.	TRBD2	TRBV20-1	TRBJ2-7	CSAKPSGESSYEQYF	TGCAGTGCTAAACCGAGCGGGGAAAGCTCCTACGAGCAGTACTTC
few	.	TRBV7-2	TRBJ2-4	CASSLGLGLAKNIQYF	TGTGCCAGCAGCTTAGGATTGGGGCTAGCCAAAAACATTCAGTACTTC
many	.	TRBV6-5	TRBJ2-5	CASSYSASRVQETQYF	TGTGCCAGCAGTTACTCGGCCTCCAGAGTACAAGAGACCCAGTACTTC
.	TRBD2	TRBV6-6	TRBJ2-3	CASSDPSGTDTQYF	TGTGCCAGCAGTGACCCTAGCGGGACAGATACGCAGTATTTT
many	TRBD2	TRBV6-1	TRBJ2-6	CASSKTSGRPTGANVLTF	TGTGCCAGCAGTAAGACTAGCGGCAGACCCACTGGGGCCAACGTCCTGACTTTC
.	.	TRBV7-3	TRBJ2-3	CARGWPDTQYF	TGTGCCAGGGGCTGGCCAGATACGCAGTATTTT
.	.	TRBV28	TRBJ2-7	CASLRQGYEQYF	TGTGCCAGCCTGCGTCAAGGCTACGAGCAGTACTTC
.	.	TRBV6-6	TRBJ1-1	CAGSYTPGRGVTEAFF	TGTGCCGGCAGTTACACTCCGGGACGGGGGGTGACTGAAGCTTTCTTT
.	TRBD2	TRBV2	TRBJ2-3	CASSEALRLAGEQYF	TGTGCCAGCAGTGAAGCATTAAGACTAGCGGGGGAGCAGTATTTT
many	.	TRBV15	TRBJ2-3	CATSRDAGSPVDTQYF	TGTGCCACCAGCAGAGATGCGGGATCCCCGGTGGATACGCAGTATTTT
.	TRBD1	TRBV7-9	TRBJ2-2	CASSSNRGNTGELFF	TGTGCCAGCAGCTCCAACAGGGGGAACACCGGGGAGCTGTTTTTT
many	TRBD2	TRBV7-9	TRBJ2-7	CASSSSSGSSYEQYF	TGTGCCAGCAGCTCCTCTAGCGGGAGCTCCTACGAGCAGTACTTC
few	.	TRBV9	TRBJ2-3	CASSPSRHADTQYF	TGTGCCAGCAGCCCTTCCCGACATGCAGATACGCAGTATTTT
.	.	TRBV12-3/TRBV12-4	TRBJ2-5	CASSFLRTQGFREETQYF	TGTGCCAGCAGTTTTCTACGTACCCAGGGTTTTAGAGAAGAGACCCAGTACTTC
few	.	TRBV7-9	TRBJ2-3	CASSLPGSMTDTQYF	TGTGCCAGCAGCCTCCCGGGATCAATGACAGATACGCAGTATTTT